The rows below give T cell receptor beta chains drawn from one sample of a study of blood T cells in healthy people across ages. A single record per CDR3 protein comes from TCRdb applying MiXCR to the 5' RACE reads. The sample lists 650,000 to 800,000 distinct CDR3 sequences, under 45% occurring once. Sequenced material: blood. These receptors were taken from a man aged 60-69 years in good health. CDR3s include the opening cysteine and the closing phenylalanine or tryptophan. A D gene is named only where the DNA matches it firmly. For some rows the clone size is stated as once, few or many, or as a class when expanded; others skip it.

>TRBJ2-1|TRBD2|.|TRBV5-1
CASSLTVLAGYNEQFF
TGCGCCAGCAGCTTGACTGTGCTAGCGGGGTACAATGAGCAGTTCTTC
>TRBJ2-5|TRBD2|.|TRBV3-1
CASSFSGSQETQYF
TGTGCCAGCAGCTTTAGCGGGAGCCAAGAGACCCAGTACTTC
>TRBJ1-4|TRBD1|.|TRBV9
CASSVLPPGQLNEKLFF
TGTGCCAGCAGCGTCCTCCCCCCGGGACAGTTGAATGAAAAACTGTTTTTT
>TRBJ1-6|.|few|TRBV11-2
CASSSGQPGTSSYNSPLHF
TGTGCCAGCAGCTCCGGACAGCCTGGGACAAGCTCCTATAATTCACCCCTCCACTTT
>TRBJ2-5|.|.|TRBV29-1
CSVETRLNQETQYF
TGCAGCGTTGAAACAAGGCTTAACCAAGAGACCCAGTACTTC
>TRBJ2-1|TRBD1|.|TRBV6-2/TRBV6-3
CATISGDRTYNEQFF
TGTGCCACCATCTCCGGGGACAGAACTTACAATGAGCAGTTCTTC
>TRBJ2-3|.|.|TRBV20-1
CSARGGRTLLTDTQYF
TGCAGTGCTAGAGGAGGACGGACCCTTCTCACAGATACGCAGTATTTT
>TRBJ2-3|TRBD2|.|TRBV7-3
CASSWGLPTDTQYF
TGTGCCAGCAGCTGGGGACTACCCACAGATACGCAGTATTTT
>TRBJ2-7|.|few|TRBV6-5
CASSYSGLAEQYF
TGTGCCAGCAGTTACTCCGGCCTCGCCGAGCAGTACTTC
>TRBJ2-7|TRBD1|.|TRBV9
CASSAGQGEYNEQYF
TGTGCCAGCAGCGCGGGACAGGGAGAATACAATGAGCAGTACTTC
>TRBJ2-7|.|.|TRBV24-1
CATSDSGVGSYEQYF
TGTGCCACCAGTGATTCAGGGGTCGGGAGCTACGAGCAGTACTTC
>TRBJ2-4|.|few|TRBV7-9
CASSDVSRAKNIQYF
TGTGCCAGCTCTGACGTCTCGAGAGCCAAAAACATTCAGTACTTC
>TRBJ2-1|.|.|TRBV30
CAWSYGYNEQFF
TGTGCCTGGAGCTACGGGTACAATGAGCAGTTCTTC
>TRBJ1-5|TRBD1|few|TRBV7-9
CASSPRGDNQPQHF
TGTGCCAGCAGCCCCAGGGGGGATAATCAGCCCCAGCATTTT
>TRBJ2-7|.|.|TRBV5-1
CASSGDRYSYEQYF
TGCGCCAGCAGCGGCGACAGATACTCCTACGAGCAGTACTTC
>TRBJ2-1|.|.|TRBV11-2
CASSLGPSPYNEQFF
TGTGCCAGCAGCTTAGGCCCTAGTCCCTACAATGAGCAGTTCTTC
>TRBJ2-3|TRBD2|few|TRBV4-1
CASSQDGGGALDTQYF
TGCGCCAGCAGCCAAGATGGCGGGGGGGCCTTGGATACGCAGTATTTT
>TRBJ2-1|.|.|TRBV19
CASSIITSGEQFF
TGTGCCAGTAGCATAATTACGTCGGGTGAGCAGTTCTTC
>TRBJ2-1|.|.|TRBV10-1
CASSEVVSSYNEQFF
TGCGCCAGCAGTGAAGTGGTTAGCTCCTACAATGAGCAGTTCTTC
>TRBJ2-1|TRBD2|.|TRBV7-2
CASSLLAGGYNEQLF
TGTGCCAGCAGCCTACTAGCGGGGGGGTACAATGAGCAGTTATTC
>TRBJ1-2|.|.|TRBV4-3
CASSQTQGLAYTF
TGCGCCAGCAGCCAAACACAGGGCCTTGCCTACACCTTC
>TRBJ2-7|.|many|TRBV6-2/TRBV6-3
CASSSPGLQRWGVSYEQYF
TGTGCCAGCAGTTCCCCGGGACTCCAGCGATGGGGGGTTTCCTACGAGCAGTACTTC
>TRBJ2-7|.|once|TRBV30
CAWSGDSRTTYEQYF
TGTGCCTGGAGTGGGGACAGCCGGACTACCTACGAGCAGTACTTC
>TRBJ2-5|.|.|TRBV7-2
CASSSTNQETQYF
TGTGCCAGCAGCTCGACAAATCAAGAGACCCAGTACTTC
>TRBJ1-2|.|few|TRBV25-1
CASSEVWPGGYTF
TGTGCCAGCAGTGAAGTCTGGCCGGGAGGCTACACCTTC
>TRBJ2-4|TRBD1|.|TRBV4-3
CASSQDWDRGEKNIQYF
TGCGCCAGCAGCCAAGATTGGGACAGGGGTGAGAAAAACATTCAGTACTTC
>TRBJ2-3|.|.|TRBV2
CASRQPIDTQYF
TGTGCCAGCAGGCAGCCTATAGATACGCAGTATTTT
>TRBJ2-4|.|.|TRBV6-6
CATRDGKNIQYF
TGTGCCACCCGGGACGGGAAAAACATTCAGTACTTC
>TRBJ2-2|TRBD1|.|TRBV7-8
CASSSGWYQGQGLNTGELFF
TGTGCCAGCAGCTCGGGGTGGTACCAGGGACAGGGATTGAACACCGGGGAGCTGTTTTTT
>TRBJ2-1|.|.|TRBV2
CASSLENEQFF
TGTGCCAGCAGTCTTGAGAATGAGCAGTTCTTC
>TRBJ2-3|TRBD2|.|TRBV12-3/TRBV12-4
CASSPTLGGGGASTDTQYF
TGTGCCAGCAGTCCAACTCTTGGGGGCGGGGGGGCTAGCACAGATACGCAGTATTTT
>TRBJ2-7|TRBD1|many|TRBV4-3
CASSQDWDRSSYEQYF
TGCGCCAGCAGCCAAGACTGGGACAGGAGTTCCTACGAGCAGTACTTC
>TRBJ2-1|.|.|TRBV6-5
CASSPQFDRNNEQFF
TGTGCCAGCAGTCCCCAATTCGACAGGAACAATGAGCAGTTCTTC
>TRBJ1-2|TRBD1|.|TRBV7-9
CASSSGQATNYGYTF
TGTGCCAGCAGCTCGGGACAGGCTACCAACTATGGCTACACCTTC
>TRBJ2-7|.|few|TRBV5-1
CASSPDPGRGIHEQYF
TGCGCCAGCAGCCCTGACCCCGGCAGGGGAATCCACGAGCAGTACTTC
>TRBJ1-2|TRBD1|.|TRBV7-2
CASSLTPGQGTSPGYTF
TGTGCCAGCAGCTTGACCCCGGGACAGGGAACCTCACCTGGCTACACCTTC